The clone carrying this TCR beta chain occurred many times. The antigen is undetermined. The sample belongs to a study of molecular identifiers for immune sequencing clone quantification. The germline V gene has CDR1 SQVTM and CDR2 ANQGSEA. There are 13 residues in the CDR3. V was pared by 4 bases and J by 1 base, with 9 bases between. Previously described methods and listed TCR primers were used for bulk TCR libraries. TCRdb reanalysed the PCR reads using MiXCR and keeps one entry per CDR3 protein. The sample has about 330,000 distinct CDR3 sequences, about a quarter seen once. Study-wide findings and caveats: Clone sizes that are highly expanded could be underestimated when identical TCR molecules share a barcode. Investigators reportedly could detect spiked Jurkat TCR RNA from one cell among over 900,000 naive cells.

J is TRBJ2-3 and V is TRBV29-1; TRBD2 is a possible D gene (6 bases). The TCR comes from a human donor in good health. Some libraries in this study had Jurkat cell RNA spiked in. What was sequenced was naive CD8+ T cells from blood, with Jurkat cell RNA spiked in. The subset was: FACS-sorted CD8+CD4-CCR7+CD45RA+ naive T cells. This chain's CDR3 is CSVVTGGTDTQYF. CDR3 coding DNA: TGCAGCGTTGTTACGGGGGGCACAGATACGCAGTATTTT.